One and the same sample provided the 26 T cell receptor beta chains below, sequenced in a study of blood T cell repertoires in COVID-19. The assay was immunoSEQ multiplex PCR, and TCRdb's table has in-frame clones only and misses some. The sample has roughly 77,000 clones, 76% seen once. The sample consisted of peripheral blood. The receptor set was obtained from a man aged 60 to 75 with COVID-19, enrolled during active disease.

A single count supports this clone. This sequence joins TRBV6-5 and TRBJ1-3; D not resolved. Trimming pared 7 bases from V and 0 bases from J, leaving 7 bases between. Germline lookup yields CDR1 MNHEY and CDR2 SVGAGI. The CDR3 covers 13 residues. Here the CDR3 DNA reads TGTGCCAGCACGAGAAGCTCTGGAAACACCATATATTTT. Protein sequence: CASTRSSGNTIYF.

This clone was detected a few times. The J gene is TRBJ2-1, the V gene TRBV7-6; 8 bases line up with TRBD2. Germline V gives CDR1 SGHVS, CDR2 FNYEAQ. V gave up 5 bases and J gave up 6 bases; unmatched junction bases: 3. The CDR3 is 13 amino acids. In DNA form, the CDR3 reads TGTGCCAGCAGCCGTGGGACTAGCAATGAGCAGTTCTTC. Encoded protein: CASSRGTSNEQFF. The full variable domain, rest sourced from reference TRBV7-6 and TRBJ2-1, is GAGVSQSPRYKVTKRGQDVALRCDPISGHVSLYWYRQALGQGPEFLTYFNYEAQQDKSGLPNDRFSAERPEGSISTLTIQRTEQRDSAMYRCASSRGTSNEQFFGPGTRLTVL.

The chain has TRBV7-3 and TRBJ2-7; TRBD2 aligns across 7 bases. Germline V gene lookup returns CDR1 SGHTA and CDR2 FQGTGA. The CDR3 totals 15 residues. V dropped 2 bases and J dropped 4; count of bases not matched to a gene: 8. CDR3 coding DNA: TGTGCCAGCAGCTTAGGGGGAGGGCAAGGGTACGAGCAGTACTTC. Residues: CASSLGGGQGYEQYF.

The chain carries TRBV14 and TRBJ1-6; the D is unclear. The germline V gene encodes CDR1 SGHDN and CDR2 FVKESK. The V end lost 6 bases, the J end lost 8 bases, and 17 bases lay between the germline ends. The CDR3 length is 15 residues. The CDR3 DNA follows: TGTGCCAGCAGTCAATCCCTTCCGGGTTATTCACCCCTCCACTTT. It translates to CASSQSLPGYSPLHF.

This rearrangement joins TRBV2 to TRBJ2-5, with D possibly being TRBD1 (6 bases). This CDR3 region has 13 residues. Germline CDR1 reads SNHLY; CDR2 reads FYNNEI. V lost 3 bases and J lost 7, with 12 bases in between. The CDR3 region is CASSDNREGTQYF. The CDR3 nucleotides read TGTGCCAGCAGTGATAACAGGGAAGGGACCCAGTACTTC.

CDR3 sequence: CASSSDREETQYF. CDR3 DNA: TGTGCCAGCAGTTCCGACAGGGAAGAGACCCAGTACTTC. The chain couples TRBV5-4 to TRBJ2-5; 7 nucleotides line up with TRBD1. Germline CDR1 is SGHNT and CDR2 is YYREEE (reference sequence). J gave up 3 bases and V 5 bases, and 4 bases lay outside the gene matches. This CDR3 region has 13 residues.

This clone has more than one count but fewer than ten. This chain connects TRBV24-1 to TRBJ2-2; weak D call: TRBD2 (7 bases). Germline loops: CDR1 KGHDR, CDR2 SFDVKD. Between the trimmed V and J ends, which lost 3 bases and 4 bases, there was a span of 20 bases. The CDR3 runs 18 residues. The CDR3 DNA reads as TGTGCCACCAGTGATCTTTTGAGGGGGGGCCGGGGCACCGGGGAGCTGTTTTTT. It yields the protein CATSDLLRGGRGTGELFF.

In its sample, this clone was seen a few times. The CDR3 loop is CASKTSGNRAEAFF. The CDR3 DNA sequence: TGTGCCAGCAAAACTTCCGGAAACAGGGCTGAAGCTTTCTTT. The chain links TRBV2 to TRBJ1-1; a weak D match, TRBD1 (6 bases). The CDR3 runs to 14 residues. Germline lookup yields CDR1 SNHLY and CDR2 FYNNEI. Trimming stripped 7 bases from V and 6 bases from J, with 18 bases between. Drawing the rest from reference TRBV2 and TRBJ1-1, the complete variable domain is EPEVTQTPSHQVTQMGQEVILRCVPISNHLYFYWYRQILGQKVEFLVSFYNNEISEKSEIFDDQFSVERPDGSNFTLKIRSTKLEDSAMYFCASKTSGNRAEAFFGQGTRLTVV.

The J gene is TRBJ2-2, the V gene TRBV11-2; D is ambiguous. Germline CDR1 reads SGHAT; CDR2 reads FQNNGV. V lost 5 bases and J 8 bases, leaving 12 bases between the germline ends. This CDR3 is 13 amino acids long. The CDR3 here is CASSPSRSGELFF. The CDR3 bases are TGTGCCAGCAGCCCTAGTAGGTCAGGGGAGCTGTTTTTT. Looking up the rest from reference TRBV11-2 and TRBJ2-2 gives the full variable domain: EAGVAQSPRYKIIEKRQSVAFWCNPISGHATLYWYQQILGQGPKLLIQFQNNGVVDDSQLPKDRFSAERLKGVDSTLKIQPAKLEDSAVYLCASSPSRSGELFFGEGSRLTVL.

This clone showed up just once. The J gene is TRBJ2-1, the V gene TRBV7-2; no definite D call. V lost 5 bases to trimming and J lost 3 bases, with 11 bases between them. The CDR3 spans 14 residues. CDR1 and CDR2 from the germline V gene are SGHTA and FQGNSA. CDR3 sequence reads: CASSEKPNYNEQFF. DNA for the CDR3: TGTGCCAGCAGCGAGAAACCGAACTACAATGAGCAGTTCTTC.

The V gene is TRBV6-2 or TRBV6-3, the J gene TRBJ2-7; a weak D match, TRBD1 (5 bases). The V and J ends lost 4 bases and 1 base respectively, with 17 bases between them. The CDR3 runs to 16 residues. CDR1 and CDR2 from the germline V gene are MNHEY and SVGEGT. CDR3: CASSFLPTDHSYEQYF. For the CDR3, the DNA is TGTGCCAGCAGTTTCCTTCCGACAGACCATTCCTACGAGCAGTACTTC.

The V call is TRBV7-2, the J call TRBJ2-5, with D unresolved. The V end lost 3 bases, the J end lost 7 bases, and 12 bases lay between the germline ends. This CDR3 region has 13 residues. From germline, CDR1 is SGHTA and CDR2 FQGNSA. In nucleotides, the CDR3 is TGTGCCAGCAGCTTCGAACAGCTGGGGACCCAGTACTTC. Translating gives CASSFEQLGTQYF. The whole variable domain, filled in from reference TRBV7-2 and TRBJ2-5, reads GAGVSQSPSNKVTEKGKDVELRCDPISGHTALYWYRQSLGQGLEFLIYFQGNSAPDKSGLPSDRFSAERTGGSVSTLTIQRTQQEDSAVYLCASSFEQLGTQYFGPGTRLLVL.

The chain has TRBV28 and TRBJ1-1; D uncertain. V was cut by 7 bases and J by 10 bases, with 13 bases left in between. This CDR3 has 11 amino acids. Germline CDR1 is MDHEN and CDR2 is SYDVKM. The CDR3 reads CASKASARAFF. CDR3 nucleotides: TGTGCCAGCAAGGCCAGCGCTCGAGCTTTCTTT.

V usage is TRBV21-1 and J usage is TRBJ1-2. TRBV21-1 is noted as a pseudogene. There are 15 residues in the CDR3. CDR3 nucleotide sequence: TGTGCCAGCAGCAAAGGAGAGGAGGGAGGTTATGGCTACACCTTC. Its translation is CASSKGEEGGYGYTF.

This chain uses TRBV10-2 with TRBJ2-2, with a possible D match to TRBD1 (7 bases). The ends were cut back, 6 bases at V and 5 bases at J, with 19 bases in the middle. The CDR3 covers 16 residues. Germline lookup yields CDR1 WSHSY and CDR2 SAAADI. CDR3 sequence: CASSEKRQGGTGELFF. CDR3 coding DNA: TGCGCCAGCAGCGAAAAGAGACAGGGAGGTACCGGGGAGCTGTTTTTT.

This rearrangement joins TRBV5-5 to TRBJ2-7; no firm D call. This CDR3 comprises 13 residues. CDR1 is SGHKS and CDR2 is YYEKEE in the germline V gene (reference sequence). Deletions cut 0 bases from V and 7 bases from J, with 11 bases between. CDR3 in amino acids: CASSLGLVVEQYF. CDR3 DNA: TGTGCCAGCAGCTTGGGGCTCGTGGTTGAGCAGTACTTC.

The rearrangement links TRBV6-5 to TRBJ1-1; no definite D call. The germline V gene has CDR1 MNHEY and CDR2 SVGAGI. V was pared by 6 bases and J by 4 bases, with 18 bases between. The length of the CDR3 is 15 residues. DNA of the CDR3: TGTGCCAGCAGACCCGGATGGAGGGTATCCACTGAAGCTTTCTTT. It codes for CASRPGWRVSTEAFF.

J is TRBJ1-1 and V is TRBV4-1, with a tentative D call TRBD1 (5 bases). Germline V gene data show CDR1 as MGHRA and CDR2 as YSYEKL. V was pared by 0 bases and J by 1 base, with 12 bases between. CDR3 length equals 16 residues. The CDR3 DNA sequence: TGCGCCAGCAGCCAAGATGGGGGGGTCAGGAACACTGAAGCTTTCTTT. Amino acid sequence: CASSQDGGVRNTEAFF.

The CDR3 sequence: CASSEAGPLNSPLHF. CDR3 sequence (DNA): TGTGCCAGCAGTGAAGCGGGGCCGTTAAATTCACCCCTCCACTTT. The rearrangement links TRBV6-1 to TRBJ1-6, with a weak D call TRBD1 (5 bases). Germline V gene data show CDR1 as MNHNS and CDR2 as SASEGT. This CDR3 comprises 15 residues. Trimming took off 0 bases at V and 7 bases at J, with 10 bases between the two ends.

This clone was counted ten times or more. V and J are TRBV21-1 and TRBJ2-1; TRBD1 is the table's D call, not checked against the DNA. TRBV21-1 is a pseudogene locus. The CDR3 is 13 residues long. The CDR3 DNA follows: TGTGCCAGCAGCTTCCCTTTATGGGGCGAGCAGTTCTTC. Translating it yields CASSFPLWGEQFF.

The chain has TRBV6-1 and TRBJ1-3; D might be TRBD1 (6 bases). The germline V gene has CDR1 MNHNS and CDR2 SASEGT. CDR3 length: 16 residues. Deletions cut 2 bases from V and 1 base from J, with 12 bases between. The CDR3 sequence is CASSERYRASGNTIYF. In DNA form, the CDR3 reads TGTGCCAGCAGTGAAAGGTACAGGGCATCTGGAAACACCATATATTTT.

CDR3 protein: CASSLPPGGYTF. Written as DNA, the CDR3 is TGTGCCAGCAGTCTACCCCCGGGAGGCTACACCTTC. The V and J genes are TRBV7-2 and TRBJ1-2; D not certain. Germline CDR1 SGHTA, CDR2 FQGNSA. V lost 6 bases and J lost 8, with 13 bases in between. This CDR3 has 12 amino acids.

This clone occurred a few times. The gene calls are TRBV19 and TRBJ2-5; possible D gene TRBD1, 6 bases. With 7 bases removed from V and 3 bases from J, the gap between germline ends came to 6 bases. The V gene's germline CDR1 is LNHDA and CDR2 SQIVND (reference sequence). The CDR3 is 11 amino acids. The CDR3, as DNA: TGTGCCAGTAAGGGGGAAGAGACCCAGTACTTC. This codes for CASKGEETQYF.

The chain joins TRBV29-1 to TRBJ2-1, with unresolved D. The CDR3 is made up of 13 amino acids. Deletions cut 7 bases from V and 11 bases from J, with 21 bases between. From germline, CDR1 is SQVTM and CDR2 ANQGSEA. This CDR3 reads CSALEATVGKQFF. CDR3 nucleotide sequence: TGCAGCGCCTTAGAGGCTACCGTCGGAAAGCAGTTCTTC.

This clone was detected once. This chain connects TRBV11-3 to TRBJ2-3; TRBD2 is a possible D gene (5 bases). Germline CDR1 SGHNT, CDR2 YENEEA. The CDR3 extends over 13 amino acids. V was trimmed by 6 bases and J by 1 base, leaving 8 bases between them. DNA for the CDR3: TGTGCCAGCAGTTCCGGGGGCACAGATACGCAGTATTTT. Translating it yields CASSSGGTDTQYF. The full variable domain, rest sourced from reference TRBV11-3 and TRBJ2-3, is EAGVVQSPRYKIIEKKQPVAFWCNPISGHNTLYWYLQNLGQGPELLIRYENEEAVDDSQLPKDRFSAERLKGVDSTLKIQPAELGDSAVYLCASSSGGTDTQYFGPGTRLTVL.

This sequence joins TRBV5-1 and TRBJ1-6, with a tentative D call TRBD1 (6 bases). V lost 4 bases and J 9 bases, leaving 14 bases between the germline ends. Germline V gene lookup returns CDR1 SGHRS and CDR2 YFSETQ. The CDR3 runs 14 residues. Here the CDR3 reads CASSEGGQGSPLHF. As DNA, the CDR3 is TGCGCCAGCAGCGAGGGGGGGCAAGGTTCACCCCTCCACTTT.